Following are 32 T cell receptor beta chains from one sample sequenced in a study of regulatory T cells in long-lasting Graves disease. Building of the TCR beta libraries involved iRepertoire HTBI primers and Arm-PCR of CDR3 regions. TCRdb re-derived calls from the multiplex PCR reads in MiXCR, one entry per CDR3 protein. This sample has under 450,000 distinct CDR3 sequences, with more than 20% found just once. Noted time point: persistent/refractory GD, antithyroid drugs over 5 years with positive TRAb. With RNA extracted from PBMCs as input, the TCR library was made. Sequences were derived from peripheral blood mononuclear cells (PBMCs), sampled when the disease was refractory, from a patient treated with antithyroid drugs. Every receptor here comes from a woman aged 40-49 years with Graves disease.

This clonotype was observed many times. The chain uses TRBV11-2 and TRBJ2-3; D is ambiguous. The length of the CDR3 is 17 residues. The V end lost 5 bases, the J end lost 0 bases, and 18 bases lay between the germline ends. The germline V gene has CDR1 SGHAT and CDR2 FQNNGV. The CDR3 nucleotides read TGTGCCAGCAGCATGACGTTCGGACGGAGCAGCACAGATACGCAGTATTTT. It encodes CASSMTFGRSSTDTQYF.

As concerns this clonotype: Possible read error: a much larger clone is one base away. The chain joins TRBV12-3 or TRBV12-4 to TRBJ2-5; D ambiguous. The CDR3 length is 15 residues. CDR3 sequence (DNA): TGTGCCAGCAGTTTAGGACTCCCTTCAAGAGAATCCCAGTGCTTC. This gives the protein CASSLGLPSRESQCF.

This clonotype was observed a single time. The CDR3 bases are TGTGCCATTACGGACAGGGTGAATGAGCAGTTCTTC. It is translated as CAITDRVNEQFF. The chain links TRBV28 to TRBJ2-1; 8 bases match TRBD1. The CDR3 has 12 amino acids. Germline CDR1 MDHEN, CDR2 SYDVKM. Losses at the gene ends were 10 bases for V and 7 bases for J; bases not matched to a gene: 6.

This clonotype was observed many times. The chain is built from TRBV7-3 and TRBJ1-5; unclear D gene. V was trimmed by 1 base and J by 6 bases, leaving 16 bases between them. CDR3 length equals 16 residues. Looked up from germline, CDR1 is SGHTA and CDR2 is FQGTGA. The CDR3: CASSLSRVMKGQPQHF. The CDR3 nucleotides read TGTGCCAGCAGCTTAAGTCGGGTAATGAAGGGTCAGCCCCAGCATTTT.

The chain carries TRBV5-1 and TRBJ1-1, with a tentative D call TRBD1 (5 bases). This CDR3 contains 14 residues. Trimming left V 5 bases short and J 0 bases short, with 11 bases between. The germline V gene has CDR1 SGHRS and CDR2 YFSETQ. The CDR3 region is CASSTGRLNTEAFF. The CDR3 coding sequence is TGCGCCAGCAGTACGGGACGGCTGAACACTGAAGCTTTCTTT.

This clonotype was recorded at least ten times. The rearrangement joins TRBV6-1 to TRBJ1-2; 10 nucleotides agree with TRBD1. Germline assignment: CDR1 MNHNS and CDR2 SASEGT. The length of the CDR3 is 15 residues. The junction had 6 bases not matched to a gene; V was cut back by 5 bases and J by 3 bases. In DNA, the CDR3 is TGTGCCAGCAGTAACGCGGACAGGGGGTACTATGGCTACACCTTC. Translating gives CASSNADRGYYGYTF.

Only a few counts were recorded for this clonotype. The genes are TRBV7-8 and TRBJ1-4; D not certain. Germline V gives CDR1 SGHVS, CDR2 FQNEAQ. The CDR3 has 16 amino acids. The V end was cut by 4 bases, the J end by 4 bases, with 16 bases between. The CDR3 region has the DNA TGTGCCAGCAGCTCACCCTCTTGGGTTCGTAATGAAAAACTGTTTTTT. It codes for CASSSPSWVRNEKLFF.

This clonotype was picked up a small number of times. The rearrangement uses TRBV29-1 and TRBJ2-7; the D gene is possibly TRBD1 (5 bases). This CDR3 comprises 14 residues. Germline lookup yields CDR1 SQVTM and CDR2 ANQGSEA. The V and J ends lost 1 base and 1 base respectively, with 11 bases between them. The DNA for the CDR3 is TGCAGCGTTGAAGTGACAGCCACATCCTACGAGCAGTACTTC. It codes for CSVEVTATSYEQYF.

This clonotype was seen more than once but under ten times. The chain has TRBV5-1 and TRBJ1-1; no reliable D call. V lost 3 bases and J 5 bases, leaving 14 bases between the germline ends. The CDR3 is 14 amino acids. CDR1 is SGHRS and CDR2 is YFSETQ in the germline V gene. In DNA form, the CDR3 reads TGCGCCAGCAGCTGGGGTCCAGGTGTGACTGAAGCTTTCTTT. Translating gives CASSWGPGVTEAFF.

The rearrangement joins TRBV7-2 to TRBJ1-5; D is uncertain. In germline, CDR1 is SGHTA, CDR2 FQGNSA. There are 16 residues in the CDR3. V lost 4 bases to trimming and J lost 1 base, with 14 bases between them. The CDR3 sequence is CASSSGLAFSNQPQHF. The CDR3 coding sequence is TGTGCCAGCAGCTCCGGTTTAGCGTTCAGCAATCAGCCCCAGCATTTT. The variable domain in full, completed from reference TRBV7-2 and TRBJ1-5, reads GAGVSQSPSNKVTEKGKDVELRCDPISGHTALYWYRQSLGQGLEFLIYFQGNSAPDKSGLPSDRFSAERTGGSVSTLTIQRTQQEDSAVYLCASSSGLAFSNQPQHFGDGTRLSIL.

This clonotype appeared a few times. V and J are TRBV13 and TRBJ2-7; 13 bases agree with TRBD2. Germline lookup yields CDR1 PRHDT and CDR2 FYEKMQ (reference sequence). Germline trimming cut 7 bases from V and 4 bases from J; bases unmatched to any gene: 10. The CDR3 sequence is 16 residues long. The CDR3 nucleotides read TGTGCCAGCACCCTAGGAAGGACTAGCGGGAGTTACGAGCAGTACTTC. It codes for CASTLGRTSGSYEQYF.

In its sample, this clonotype was seen many times. The rearrangement links TRBV28 to TRBJ2-5, with 7 bases aligning to TRBD2. Germline lookup yields CDR1 MDHEN and CDR2 SYDVKM. The trim removed 0 bases at V and 13 bases at J, leaving 11 bases unmatched. The CDR3 contains 14 residues. CDR3 amino acids: CASSLWPSGRAPYF. The CDR3 nucleotides read TGTGCCAGCAGTTTATGGCCTAGCGGCCGAGCGCCGTACTTC.

This clonotype was recorded at least ten times. J is TRBJ2-1 and V is TRBV27; TRBD2 aligns across 7 bases. V shed 6 bases and J 7 bases; nucleotides not matched to a gene: 15. Looked up from germline, CDR1 is MNHEY and CDR2 is SMNVEV (reference sequence). The CDR3 contains 16 residues. CDR3 region: CASSTPGRAGGNEQFF. CDR3 in DNA: TGTGCCAGCAGCACCCCTGGGAGGGCCGGTGGAAATGAGCAGTTCTTC.

This clonotype was seen a handful of times. The genes are TRBV18 and TRBJ2-5, with 7 positions matching TRBD1. Germline V CDR1 and CDR2: KGHSH, LQKENI. V shed 3 bases, J shed 14 bases, and the junction held 9 bases outside the gene matches. This CDR3 has 12 residues. The CDR3 is CASSPKTGSTYF. Written as DNA, the CDR3 is TGTGCCAGCTCACCGAAGACAGGGTCTACATACTTC.

In its sample, this clonotype was seen many times. This chain connects TRBV28 to TRBJ2-7; unclear D gene. The CDR3 contains 14 residues. V dropped 2 bases and J dropped 3 bases, with 11 bases sitting between them. Per the germline V gene, CDR1 is MDHEN and CDR2 is SYDVKM. The CDR3 loop is CASSLGGTYYEQYF. CDR3 DNA: TGTGCCAGCAGTTTAGGCGGCACATACTACGAGCAGTACTTC. Based on the CDR3 plus reference TRBV28 and TRBJ2-7, the full variable domain is DVKVTQSSRYLVKRTGEKVFLECVQDMDHENMFWYRQDPGLGLRLIYFSYDVKMKEKGDIPEGYSVSREKKERFSLILESASTNQTSMYLCASSLGGTYYEQYFGPGTRLTVT.

This clonotype was observed at least ten times. The genes are TRBV2 and TRBJ1-4; a possible D gene is TRBD1 (6 bases). In germline, CDR1 is SNHLY, CDR2 FYNNEI. Trimming left V 6 bases short and J 7 bases short, with 15 bases between. The CDR3 is made up of 14 amino acids. The CDR3 nucleotides are TGTGCCAGCAGGGTAGGGACACCCACTGAAAAACTGTTTTTT. It is translated as CASRVGTPTEKLFF.

This clonotype was picked up many times. The chain recombines TRBV12-3 or TRBV12-4 with TRBJ2-4; TRBD2 agrees at 7 bases. The CDR3 sequence is 18 residues long. V shed 0 bases and J 0 bases; nucleotides not matched to a gene: 8. DNA for the CDR3: TGTGCCAGCAGTTTAGCGTACTGGCGGGAGTTAGCCAAAAACATTCAGTACTTC. It specifies CASSLAYWRELAKNIQYF.

The CDR3 spells CASSFTSALRRNEQFF. CDR3 sequence (DNA): TGCGCCAGCAGCTTTACCAGCGCCCTACGAAGGAATGAGCAGTTCTTC. The chain joins TRBV5-1 to TRBJ2-5; D is ambiguous. The DNA end lines up better with TRBJ2-1; the J call may be wrong. Germline CDR1 SGHRS, CDR2 YFSETQ. This CDR3 region has 16 residues.

This clonotype was counted at least ten times. J is TRBJ2-7 and V is TRBV12-3 or TRBV12-4, with 7 bases lining up with TRBD2. The CDR3 extends over 14 amino acids. Unmatched junction bases numbered 6, after V lost 6 bases and J lost 1 base. The CDR3 here is CASRVAGRSYEQYF. CDR3 DNA: TGTGCCAGCAGGGTAGCGGGTCGTTCCTACGAGCAGTACTTC.

Comment on this clonotype: It may be a read error: a sequence one base away is much more abundant. The chain is built from TRBV6-1 and TRBJ1-2, with 9 bases matching TRBD1. The CDR3 has 13 residues. From germline, CDR1 is MNHNS and CDR2 SASEGT. In DNA, the CDR3 is TGTGCCAGCAGCGGACAGGGGAGGGTTGGCTACATCTTC. Its protein is CASSGQGRVGYIF.

The table lists this clonotype with many counts. In DNA, the CDR3 is TGTGCCAGCAGTCCCAATCGAGAGACCCAGTACTTC. Translated: CASSPNRETQYF. V is TRBV27 and J is TRBJ2-5, with D hard to call. With 5 bases removed from V and 4 bases from J, the gap between germline ends came to 8 bases. The CDR3 has 12 residues. Germline V gives CDR1 MNHEY, CDR2 SMNVEV (reference sequence).

This clonotype was counted a few times. V usage is TRBV24-1 and J usage is TRBJ2-2; D gene unclear. From germline, CDR1 is KGHDR and CDR2 SFDVKD. The CDR3 extends over 17 amino acids. V lost 4 bases and J lost 0, with 14 bases in between. CDR3 region: CATSDPRGFANTGELFF. Written as DNA, the CDR3 is TGTGCCACCAGTGACCCCAGAGGTTTCGCGAACACCGGGGAGCTGTTTTTT.

This clonotype has at least ten counts. Here the CDR3 reads CASNKNRDRGDSPLHF. Written as DNA, the CDR3 is TGTGCCAGCAACAAGAACCGGGACAGGGGAGACTCACCCCTCCACTTT. The genes are TRBV2 and TRBJ1-6; TRBD1 aligns across 10 bases. Trimming took 7 bases from V and 10 from J; bases not matched to a gene: 13. Germline V gene data show CDR1 as SNHLY and CDR2 as FYNNEI. The CDR3 spans 16 residues.

This clonotype showed up many times. The genes are TRBV27 and TRBJ2-7; 7 positions match TRBD1. CDR3 size: 15 residues. Per the germline V gene, CDR1 is MNHEY and CDR2 is SMNVEV (reference sequence). The J segment lost 5 bases and the V segment lost 5 bases, leaving 12 bases of the junction unmatched. The DNA of the CDR3 is TGTGCCAGCAGTGCCCATAGACAGGGAATCAACGAGCAGTACTTC. Translating it yields CASSAHRQGINEQYF.

The rearrangement links TRBV13 to TRBJ2-3, with D possibly TRBD1 on 6 matching bases. The V end was cut by 3 bases, the J end by 2 bases, with 15 bases between. The CDR3 has 16 amino acids. Per germline, CDR1 PRHDT and CDR2 FYEKMQ (reference sequence). CDR3 sequence: CASSLGRTVITDTQYF. The CDR3 bases are TGTGCCAGCAGCTTGGGCCGGACAGTAATCACAGATACGCAGTATTTT.

This clonotype was counted ten times or more. V is TRBV6-1 and J is TRBJ2-5; 8 bases are shared with TRBD1. The CDR3 is 13 amino acids. In germline, CDR1 is MNHNS, CDR2 SASEGT. With V trimmed by 7 bases and J by 4 bases, 5 bases remained unmatched. CDR3 sequence: CASKTGAAETQYF. DNA of the CDR3: TGTGCCAGCAAGACAGGGGCGGCAGAGACCCAGTACTTC.

This clonotype was detected many times. The chain uses TRBV20-1 and TRBJ2-1; D ambiguous. V was cut by 5 bases and J by 0 bases, with 8 bases left in between. CDR3 length: 13 amino acids. Germline V gene sequence: CDR1 DFQATT, CDR2 SNEGSKA (reference sequence). This chain's CDR3 is CSAPGDSYNEQFF. The CDR3, as DNA: TGCAGTGCTCCTGGAGACTCCTACAATGAGCAGTTCTTC.

This clonotype was counted many times. This sequence joins TRBV12-3 or TRBV12-4 and TRBJ2-7; D is tentatively TRBD1 or TRBD2 (5 bases each). V lost 5 bases, J lost 6 bases, and 11 bases lay in between. CDR3 length: 12 residues. CDR3 sequence reads: CASSPRGGEQYF. In DNA, the CDR3 is TGTGCCAGCAGTCCCCGGGGCGGCGAGCAGTACTTC.

The J gene is TRBJ1-4, the V gene TRBV7-6, with 8 bases identical to TRBD1. V lost 4 bases to trimming and J lost 7 bases; unmatched junction nucleotides: 8. This CDR3 has 15 residues. Per germline, CDR1 SGHVS and CDR2 FNYEAQ. The CDR3 reads CASSSRTGLSEKLFF. As DNA, the CDR3 is TGTGCCAGCAGCTCCCGGACAGGGTTGAGTGAAAAACTGTTTTTT.

This rearrangement joins TRBV7-9 to TRBJ2-7; D may be TRBD2 (6 bases). Trimming left V 5 bases short and J 2 bases short, with 16 bases between. Germline V gene sequence: CDR1 SEHNR, CDR2 FQNEAQ (reference sequence). CDR3 length: 15 residues. CDR3 region: CASSHFAGPAYEQYF. The CDR3 nucleotides are TGTGCCAGCAGCCATTTCGCGGGGCCCGCCTACGAGCAGTACTTC.

This clonotype was observed many times. The rearrangement links TRBV29-1 to TRBJ2-7; tentatively, D is TRBD2 (5 bases). Germline V gene data show CDR1 as SQVTM and CDR2 as ANQGSEA. V shed 4 bases and J shed 2 bases, with 12 bases lying between them. CDR3 size: 13 residues. The CDR3 spells CSVARTGTYEQYF. The CDR3 nucleotides are TGCAGCGTTGCCAGGACTGGCACCTACGAGCAGTACTTC.

V and J are TRBV6-1 and TRBJ2-4; D may be TRBD2 (6 bases). Germline V gene data show CDR1 as MNHNS and CDR2 as SASEGT. The CDR3 totals 16 residues. V was clipped by 5 bases and J by 5 bases, with 19 bases between them. CDR3: CASSLLEIAVENIQYF. The CDR3 region has the DNA TGTGCCAGCAGTCTATTAGAGATAGCGGTTGAAAACATTCAGTACTTC.